This section outlines one T cell receptor (beta chain) sequence together with its context. The sample originates from a study of T cell responses to AZD1222 COVID-19 vaccine. The protocol was immunoSEQ multiplex PCR, while the TCRdb copy is restricted to in-frame clones and leaves out a portion. The sample has tens of thousands of clones, approximately 88% seen once. CDR1 is MNHNS and CDR2 is SASEGT in the germline V gene. V lost 4 bases to trimming and J lost 0 bases; unmatched junction nucleotides: 14. CDR3 length: 19 residues. The sequence was collected from an adult who received the AZD1222 COVID-19 vaccine. The sample in question was peripheral blood, obtained 28 days after the second AZD1222 dose. V is TRBV6-1 and J is TRBJ2-2, with TRBD2 matching over 7 bases. The CDR3 here is CASSARGTTRNANTGELFF. DNA of the CDR3: TGTGCCAGCAGTGCGCGGGGGACCACCAGAAACGCGAACACCGGGGAGCTGTTTTTT.